This T cell receptor beta chain was retrieved from a study of T-cell reconstitution after alpha-beta-depleted transplantation in children. Study-wide results and caveats: Reportedly, alpha-beta T cells present about two months post-transplant originated from several hundred expanded clones of graft origin. Newly generated T cells supplied most T-cell counts and diversity one year post-transplant. In some patients, recipient T cells and intrathymic progenitors surviving conditioning explained high day-60 diversity.

This clonotype appeared a few times. Its antigen is still unknown. V shed 4 bases, J shed 5 bases, and the junction held 7 bases outside the gene matches. This CDR3 is 14 amino acids long. CDR1 and CDR2 (germline): LGHNA, YSLEER. For TCRbeta, the library was prepared with unique molecular identifiers. TCRdb re-called the PCR reads with MiXCR, one entry per CDR3 protein. Of about 600,000 distinct CDR3 sequences listed, 23% were seen once; the top ten hold about 14%. This chain uses TRBV4-3 with TRBJ2-5; 7 bases map to TRBD2. The receptor's source is a boy under two years old who had a stem cell transplant for acute myeloid leukemia, so the T cells may come from the graft donor. The source was PBMCs, mostly from graft donor cells, collected 360 days after TCRalphabeta/CD19-depleted stem cell transplant. The CDR3 loop is CASSPGTGGETQYF. The CDR3 DNA follows: TGCGCCAGCAGCCCCGGGACCGGGGGGGAGACCCAGTACTTC.